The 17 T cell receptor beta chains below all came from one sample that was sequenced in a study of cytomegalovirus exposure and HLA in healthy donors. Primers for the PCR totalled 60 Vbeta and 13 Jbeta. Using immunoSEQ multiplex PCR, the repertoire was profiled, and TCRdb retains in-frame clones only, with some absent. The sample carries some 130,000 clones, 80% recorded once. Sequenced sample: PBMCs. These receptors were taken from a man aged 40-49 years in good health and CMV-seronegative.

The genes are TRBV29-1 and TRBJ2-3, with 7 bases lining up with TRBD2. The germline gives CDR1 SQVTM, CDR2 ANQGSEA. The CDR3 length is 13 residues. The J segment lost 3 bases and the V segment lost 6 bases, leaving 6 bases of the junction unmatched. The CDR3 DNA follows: TGCAGCGTACGGGCTAGCGGAACAGATACGCAGTATTTT. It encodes CSVRASGTDTQYF.

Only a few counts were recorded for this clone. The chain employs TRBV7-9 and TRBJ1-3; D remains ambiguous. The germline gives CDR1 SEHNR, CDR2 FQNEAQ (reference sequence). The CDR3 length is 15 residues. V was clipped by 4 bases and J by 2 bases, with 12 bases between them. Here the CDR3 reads CASSSSGHTGNTIYF. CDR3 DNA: TGTGCCAGCAGCTCGTCGGGTCACACTGGAAACACCATATATTTT.

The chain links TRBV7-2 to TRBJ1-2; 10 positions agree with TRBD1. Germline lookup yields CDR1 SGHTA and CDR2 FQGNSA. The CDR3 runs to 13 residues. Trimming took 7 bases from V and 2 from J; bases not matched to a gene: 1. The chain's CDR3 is CASKTGGNYGYTF. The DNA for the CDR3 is TGTGCCAGCAAGACAGGGGGCAACTATGGCTACACCTTC.

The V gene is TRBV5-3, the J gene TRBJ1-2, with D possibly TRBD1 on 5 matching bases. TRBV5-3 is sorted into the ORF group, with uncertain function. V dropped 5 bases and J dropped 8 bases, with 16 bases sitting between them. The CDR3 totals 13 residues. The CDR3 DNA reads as TGTGCCAGAAGATACGGACACCGCCGGGGCTACACCTTC. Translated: CARRYGHRRGYTF.

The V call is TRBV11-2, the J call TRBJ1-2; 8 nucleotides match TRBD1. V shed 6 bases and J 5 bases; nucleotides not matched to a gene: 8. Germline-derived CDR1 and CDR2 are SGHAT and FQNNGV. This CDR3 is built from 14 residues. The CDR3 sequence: CASSYTDRGYGYTF. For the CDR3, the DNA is TGTGCCAGCAGTTACACCGACAGGGGTTATGGCTACACCTTC.

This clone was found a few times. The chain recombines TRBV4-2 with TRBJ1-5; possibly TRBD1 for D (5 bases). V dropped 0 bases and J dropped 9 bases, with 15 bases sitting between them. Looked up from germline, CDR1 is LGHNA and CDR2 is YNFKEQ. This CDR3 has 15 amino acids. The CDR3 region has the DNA TGTGCCAGCAGCCAAGATACAGGTACGTTAAGGCCCCAGCATTTT. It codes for CASSQDTGTLRPQHF.

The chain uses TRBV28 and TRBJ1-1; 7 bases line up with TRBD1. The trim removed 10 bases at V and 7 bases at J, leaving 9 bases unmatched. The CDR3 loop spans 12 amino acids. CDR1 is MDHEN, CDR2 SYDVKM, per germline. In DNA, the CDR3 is TGTGCCACCGGACAGGATGGGGATGAAGCTTTCTTT. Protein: CATGQDGDEAFF.

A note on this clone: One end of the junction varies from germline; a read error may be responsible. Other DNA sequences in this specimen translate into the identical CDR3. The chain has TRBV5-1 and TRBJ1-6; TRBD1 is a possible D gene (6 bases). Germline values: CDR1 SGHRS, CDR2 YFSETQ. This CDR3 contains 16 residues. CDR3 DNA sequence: TGCGCCAGCACGGGACAACTAAGCTCCTATAATTCCCCCCTCCACTTT. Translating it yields CASTGQLSSYNSPLHF.

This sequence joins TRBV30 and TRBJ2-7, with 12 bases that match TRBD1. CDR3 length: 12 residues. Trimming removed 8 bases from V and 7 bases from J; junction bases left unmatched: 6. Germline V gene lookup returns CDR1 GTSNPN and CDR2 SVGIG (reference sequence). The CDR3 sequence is CARGQGAGEQYF. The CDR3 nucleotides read TGTGCCCGGGGACAGGGGGCGGGAGAGCAGTACTTC.

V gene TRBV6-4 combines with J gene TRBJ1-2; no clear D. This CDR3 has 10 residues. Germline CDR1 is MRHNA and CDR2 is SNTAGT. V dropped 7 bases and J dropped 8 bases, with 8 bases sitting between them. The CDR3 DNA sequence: TGTGCCAGCAATTTGTCGGGCTACACCTTC. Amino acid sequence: CASNLSGYTF.

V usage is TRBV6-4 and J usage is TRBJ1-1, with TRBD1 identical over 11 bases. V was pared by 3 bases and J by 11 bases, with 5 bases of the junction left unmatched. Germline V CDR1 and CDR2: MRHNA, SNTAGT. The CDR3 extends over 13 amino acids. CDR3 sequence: CASSEVGQGAAFF. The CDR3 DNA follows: TGTGCCAGCAGTGAGGTCGGACAGGGGGCGGCTTTCTTT.

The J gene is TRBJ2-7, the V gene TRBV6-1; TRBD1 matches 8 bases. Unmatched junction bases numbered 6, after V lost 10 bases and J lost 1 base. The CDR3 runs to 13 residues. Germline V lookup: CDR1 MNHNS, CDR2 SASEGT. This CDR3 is CAILRDRSYEQYF. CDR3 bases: TGTGCCATCCTCCGGGACAGGTCCTACGAGCAGTACTTC.

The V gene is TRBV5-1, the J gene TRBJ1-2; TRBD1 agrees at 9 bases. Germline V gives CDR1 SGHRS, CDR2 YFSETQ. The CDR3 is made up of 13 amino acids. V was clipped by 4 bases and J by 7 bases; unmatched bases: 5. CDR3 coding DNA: TGCGCCAGCAGCCCCGGGACAGGGTTTGGCTACACCTTC. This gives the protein CASSPGTGFGYTF.

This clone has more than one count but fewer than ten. For the CDR3, the DNA is TGTGCCAGTACGGGTACCAACACCGGGGAGCTGTTTTTT. It yields the protein CASTGTNTGELFF. This chain uses TRBV19 with TRBJ2-2; D not certain. V was shortened by 7 bases and J by 2 bases, with 8 bases between the two germline ends. Germline V lookup: CDR1 LNHDA, CDR2 SQIVND (reference sequence). The CDR3 runs to 13 residues.

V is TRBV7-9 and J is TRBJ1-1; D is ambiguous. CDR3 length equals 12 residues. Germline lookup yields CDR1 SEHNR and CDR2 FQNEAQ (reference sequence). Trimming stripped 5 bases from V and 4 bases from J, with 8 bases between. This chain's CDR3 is CASSREGTEAFF. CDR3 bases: TGTGCCAGCAGCAGAGAGGGCACTGAAGCTTTCTTT.

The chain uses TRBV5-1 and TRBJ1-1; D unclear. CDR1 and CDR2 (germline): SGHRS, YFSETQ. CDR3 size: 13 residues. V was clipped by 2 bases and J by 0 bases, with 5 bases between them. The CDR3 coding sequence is TGCGCCAGCAGCTTCAATTTGAACACTGAAGCTTTCTTT. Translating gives CASSFNLNTEAFF.

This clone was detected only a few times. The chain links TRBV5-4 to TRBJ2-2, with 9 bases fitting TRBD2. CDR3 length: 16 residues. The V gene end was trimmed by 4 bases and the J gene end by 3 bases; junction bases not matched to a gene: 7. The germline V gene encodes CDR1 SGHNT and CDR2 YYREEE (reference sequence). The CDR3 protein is CASSPIAGVDTGELFF. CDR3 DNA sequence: TGTGCCAGCAGCCCGATAGCGGGGGTGGACACCGGGGAGCTGTTTTTT.